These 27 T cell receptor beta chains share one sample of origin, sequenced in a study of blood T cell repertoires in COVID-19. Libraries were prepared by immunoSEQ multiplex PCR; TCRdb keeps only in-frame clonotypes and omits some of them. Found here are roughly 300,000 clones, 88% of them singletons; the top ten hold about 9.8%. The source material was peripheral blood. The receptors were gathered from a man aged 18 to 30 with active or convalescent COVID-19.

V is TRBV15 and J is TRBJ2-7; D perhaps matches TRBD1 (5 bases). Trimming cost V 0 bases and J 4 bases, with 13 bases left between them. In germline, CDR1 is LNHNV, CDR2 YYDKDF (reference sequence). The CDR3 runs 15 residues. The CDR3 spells CATSRDRVRWYEQYF. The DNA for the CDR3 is TGTGCCACCAGCAGAGACAGGGTGAGATGGTACGAGCAGTACTTC.

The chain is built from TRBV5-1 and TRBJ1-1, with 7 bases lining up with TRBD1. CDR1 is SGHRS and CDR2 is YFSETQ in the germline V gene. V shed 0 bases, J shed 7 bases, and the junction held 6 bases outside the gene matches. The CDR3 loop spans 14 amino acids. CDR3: CASSLEGARREAFF. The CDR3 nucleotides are TGCGCCAGCAGCTTGGAGGGGGCGCGTCGTGAAGCTTTCTTT.

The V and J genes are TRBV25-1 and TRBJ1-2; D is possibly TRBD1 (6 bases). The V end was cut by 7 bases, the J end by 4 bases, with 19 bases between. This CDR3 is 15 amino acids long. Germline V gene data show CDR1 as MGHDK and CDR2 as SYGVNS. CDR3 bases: TGTGCCAGCACCCGGGGGGGGGCGGATATCTATGGCTACACCTTC. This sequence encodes CASTRGGADIYGYTF.

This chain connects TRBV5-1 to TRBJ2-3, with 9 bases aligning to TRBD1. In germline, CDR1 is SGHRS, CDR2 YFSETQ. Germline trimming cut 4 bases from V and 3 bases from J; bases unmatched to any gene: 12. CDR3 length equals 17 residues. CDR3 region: CASSHPRDRVWTDTQYF. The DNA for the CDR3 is TGCGCCAGCAGCCATCCCCGGGACAGGGTCTGGACAGATACGCAGTATTTT.

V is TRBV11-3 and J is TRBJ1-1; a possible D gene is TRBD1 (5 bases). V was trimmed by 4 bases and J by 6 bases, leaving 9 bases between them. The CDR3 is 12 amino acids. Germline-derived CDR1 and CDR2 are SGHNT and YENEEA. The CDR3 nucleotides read TGTGCCAGCAGCTCTCAGGGCTCTGAAGCTTTCTTT. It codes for CASSSQGSEAFF.

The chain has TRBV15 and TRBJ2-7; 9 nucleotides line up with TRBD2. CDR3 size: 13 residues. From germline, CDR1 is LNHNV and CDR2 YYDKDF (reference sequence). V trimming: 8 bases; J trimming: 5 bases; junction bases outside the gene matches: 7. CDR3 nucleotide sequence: TGTGCCACCCGGGCGGGGGGGGACAACGAGCAGTACTTC. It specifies CATRAGGDNEQYF.

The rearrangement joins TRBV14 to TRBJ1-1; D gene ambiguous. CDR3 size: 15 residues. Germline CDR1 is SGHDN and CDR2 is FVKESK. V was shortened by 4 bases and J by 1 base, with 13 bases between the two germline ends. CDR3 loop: CASSLSGRRNTEAFF. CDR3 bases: TGTGCCAGCAGCCTAAGCGGACGGAGGAACACTGAAGCTTTCTTT.

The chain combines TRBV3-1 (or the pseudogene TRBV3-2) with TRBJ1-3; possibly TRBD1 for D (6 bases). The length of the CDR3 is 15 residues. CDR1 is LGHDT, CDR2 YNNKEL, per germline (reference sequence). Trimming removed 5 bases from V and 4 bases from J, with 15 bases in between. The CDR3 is CASSNDRSIGNTIYF. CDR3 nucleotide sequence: TGTGCCAGCAGCAACGACAGGAGTATCGGAAACACCATATATTTT.

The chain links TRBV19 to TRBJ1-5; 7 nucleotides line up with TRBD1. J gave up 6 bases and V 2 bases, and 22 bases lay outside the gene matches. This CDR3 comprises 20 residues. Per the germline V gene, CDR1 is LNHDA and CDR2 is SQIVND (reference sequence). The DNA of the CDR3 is TGTGCCAGTAGTATATCCCCGACAGGGTTTGGGCTTGTGGGCGGTCAGCCCCAGCATTTT. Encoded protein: CASSISPTGFGLVGGQPQHF.

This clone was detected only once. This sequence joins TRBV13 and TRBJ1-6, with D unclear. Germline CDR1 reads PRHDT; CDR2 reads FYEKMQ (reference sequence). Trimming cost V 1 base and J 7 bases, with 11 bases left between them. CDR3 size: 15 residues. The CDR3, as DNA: TGTGCCAGCAGCTTAGATTCCGGGGAAAATTCACCCCTCCACTTT. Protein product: CASSLDSGENSPLHF.

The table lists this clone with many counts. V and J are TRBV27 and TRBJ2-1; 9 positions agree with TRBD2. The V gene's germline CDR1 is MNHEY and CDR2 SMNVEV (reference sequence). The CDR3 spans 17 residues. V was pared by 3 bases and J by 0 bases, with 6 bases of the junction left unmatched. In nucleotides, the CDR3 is TGTGCCAGCAGTTTTTTTGCGGGGGGGTTCTCCTACAATGAGCAGTTCTTC. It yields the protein CASSFFAGGFSYNEQFF.

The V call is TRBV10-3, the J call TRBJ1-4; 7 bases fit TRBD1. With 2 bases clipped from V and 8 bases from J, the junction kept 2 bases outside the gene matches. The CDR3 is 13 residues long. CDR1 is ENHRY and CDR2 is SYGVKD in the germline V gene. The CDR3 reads CAISEQGVEKLFF. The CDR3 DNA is TGTGCCATCAGTGAGCAGGGGGTGGAAAAACTGTTTTTT.

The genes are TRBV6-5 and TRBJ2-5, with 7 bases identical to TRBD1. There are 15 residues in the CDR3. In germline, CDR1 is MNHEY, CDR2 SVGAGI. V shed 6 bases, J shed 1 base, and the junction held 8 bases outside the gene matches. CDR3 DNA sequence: TGTGCCAGCAGGGATCCCGGGACAGTCCAAGAGACCCAGTACTTC. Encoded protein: CASRDPGTVQETQYF.

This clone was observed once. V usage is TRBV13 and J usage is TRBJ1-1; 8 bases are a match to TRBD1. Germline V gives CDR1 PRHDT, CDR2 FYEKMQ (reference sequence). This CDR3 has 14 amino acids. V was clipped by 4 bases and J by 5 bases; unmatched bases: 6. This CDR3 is CASSSRTGRTEAFF. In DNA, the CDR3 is TGTGCCAGCAGCTCCCGGACAGGGAGGACTGAAGCTTTCTTT.

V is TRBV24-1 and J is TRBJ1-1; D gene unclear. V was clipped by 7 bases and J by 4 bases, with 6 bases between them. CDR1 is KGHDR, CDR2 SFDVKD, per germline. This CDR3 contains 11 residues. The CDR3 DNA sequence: TGTGCCACCAGCGACATCACTGAAGCTTTCTTT. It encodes CATSDITEAFF.

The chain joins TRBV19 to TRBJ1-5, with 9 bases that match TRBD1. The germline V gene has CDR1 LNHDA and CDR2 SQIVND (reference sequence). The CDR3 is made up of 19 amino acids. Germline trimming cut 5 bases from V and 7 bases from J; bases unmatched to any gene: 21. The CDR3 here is CASSPRQGGRSARGQPQHF. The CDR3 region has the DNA TGTGCCAGTAGTCCGAGACAGGGGGGTAGATCGGCCCGAGGACAGCCCCAGCATTTT.

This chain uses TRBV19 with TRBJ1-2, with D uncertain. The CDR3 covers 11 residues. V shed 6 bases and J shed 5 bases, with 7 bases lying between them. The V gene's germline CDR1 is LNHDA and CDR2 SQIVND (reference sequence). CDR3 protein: CASSDTYGYTF. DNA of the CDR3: TGTGCCAGTAGCGACACGTATGGCTACACCTTC.

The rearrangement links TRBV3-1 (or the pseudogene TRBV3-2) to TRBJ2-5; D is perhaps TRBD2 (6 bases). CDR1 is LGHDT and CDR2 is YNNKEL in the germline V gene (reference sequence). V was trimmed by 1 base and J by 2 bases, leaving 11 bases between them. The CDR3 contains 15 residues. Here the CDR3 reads CASSQAGVRQETQYF. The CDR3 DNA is TGTGCCAGCAGCCAAGCGGGGGTCCGACAAGAGACCCAGTACTTC.

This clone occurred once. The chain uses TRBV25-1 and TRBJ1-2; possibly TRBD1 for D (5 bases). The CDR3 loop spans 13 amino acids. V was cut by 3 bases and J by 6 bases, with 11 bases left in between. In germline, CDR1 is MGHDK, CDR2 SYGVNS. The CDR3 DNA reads TGTGCCAGCAGTGAGTACAGGTTCGATGGCTACACCTTC. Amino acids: CASSEYRFDGYTF.

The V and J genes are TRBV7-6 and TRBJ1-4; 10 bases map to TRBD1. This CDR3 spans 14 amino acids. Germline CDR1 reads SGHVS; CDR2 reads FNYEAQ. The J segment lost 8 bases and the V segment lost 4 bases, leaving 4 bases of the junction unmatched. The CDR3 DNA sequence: TGTGCCAGCAGCTCAGGGACAGGGGTGGAAAAACTGTTTTTT. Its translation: CASSSGTGVEKLFF.

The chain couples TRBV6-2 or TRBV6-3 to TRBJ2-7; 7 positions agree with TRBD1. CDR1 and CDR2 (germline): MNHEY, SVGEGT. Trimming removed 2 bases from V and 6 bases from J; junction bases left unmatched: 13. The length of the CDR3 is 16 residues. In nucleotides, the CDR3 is TGTGCCAGCAGTTACCGGACAGGACAACGAAGGAGCGAGCAGTACTTC. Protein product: CASSYRTGQRRSEQYF.

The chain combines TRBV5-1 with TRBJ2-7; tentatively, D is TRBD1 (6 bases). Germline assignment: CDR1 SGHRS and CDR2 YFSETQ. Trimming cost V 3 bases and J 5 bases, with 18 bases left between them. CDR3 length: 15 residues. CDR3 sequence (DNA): TGCGCCAGCAGCTCCGGACAGTCCGGGTTCGACGAGCAGTACTTC. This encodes CASSSGQSGFDEQYF.

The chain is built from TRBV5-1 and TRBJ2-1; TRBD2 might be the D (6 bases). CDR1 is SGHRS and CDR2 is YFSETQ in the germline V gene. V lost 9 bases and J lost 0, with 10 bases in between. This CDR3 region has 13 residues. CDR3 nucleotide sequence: TGCGCCACCTCGACTAGCTCCTACAATGAGCAGTTCTTC. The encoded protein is CATSTSSYNEQFF. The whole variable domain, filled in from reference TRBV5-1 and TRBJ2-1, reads KAGVTQTPRYLIKTRGQQVTLSCSPISGHRSVSWYQQTPGQGLQFLFEYFSETQRNKGNFPGRFSGRQFSNSRSEMNVSTLELGDSALYLCATSTSSYNEQFFGPGTRLTVL.

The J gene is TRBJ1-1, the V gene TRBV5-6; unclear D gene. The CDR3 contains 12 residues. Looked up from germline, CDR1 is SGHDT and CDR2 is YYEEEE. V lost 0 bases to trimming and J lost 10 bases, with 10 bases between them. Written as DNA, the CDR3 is TGTGCCAGCAGCTTGGGCATTAAGCCAGCTTTCTTT. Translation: CASSLGIKPAFF.

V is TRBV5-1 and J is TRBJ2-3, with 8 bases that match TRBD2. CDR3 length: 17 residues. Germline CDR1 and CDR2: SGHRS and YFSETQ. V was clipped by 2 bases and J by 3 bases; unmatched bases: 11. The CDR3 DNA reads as TGCGCCAGCAGCTTCATTAGCGGGGCCACGGGAACAGATACGCAGTATTTT. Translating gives CASSFISGATGTDTQYF.

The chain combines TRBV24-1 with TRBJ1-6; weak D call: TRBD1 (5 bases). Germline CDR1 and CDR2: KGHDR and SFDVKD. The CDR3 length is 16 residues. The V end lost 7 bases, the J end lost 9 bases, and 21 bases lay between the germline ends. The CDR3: CATSTGGLPGGSPLHF. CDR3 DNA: TGTGCCACCAGCACCGGGGGTCTACCTGGCGGTTCACCCCTCCACTTT.

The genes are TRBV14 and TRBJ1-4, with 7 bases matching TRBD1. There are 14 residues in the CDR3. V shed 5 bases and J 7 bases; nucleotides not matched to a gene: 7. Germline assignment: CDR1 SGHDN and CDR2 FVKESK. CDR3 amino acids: CASSSDRVGEKLFF. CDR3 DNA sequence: TGTGCCAGCAGCTCCGACAGGGTCGGTGAAAAACTGTTTTTT.